Each of the 24 T cell receptor beta chains below was sequenced from the same sample in a study of blood T cell repertoires in COVID-19. The protocol was immunoSEQ multiplex PCR, while the TCRdb copy is restricted to in-frame clones and leaves out a portion. Of approximately 250,000 clones listed, 84% are singletons. Material for sequencing was peripheral blood. The receptors were gathered from a human donor in a cohort sampled during active COVID-19.

V is TRBV12-3 or TRBV12-4 and J is TRBJ2-2; unclear D gene. Trimming removed 7 bases from V and 5 bases from J, with 11 bases in between. This CDR3 contains 13 residues. The CDR3 DNA follows: TGTGCCAGCACCCCATTGACAACCGGGGAGCTGTTTTTT. Translation gives CASTPLTTGELFF.

The V call is TRBV7-8, the J call TRBJ2-6; D not resolved. CDR3 length: 16 residues. The V end was cut by 6 bases, the J end by 0 bases, with 12 bases between. Germline V gene sequence: CDR1 SGHVS, CDR2 FQNEAQ. For the CDR3, the DNA is TGTGCCAGCAGAAAACAGCTGACCTCTGGGGCCAACGTCCTGACTTTC. This codes for CASRKQLTSGANVLTF.

In its sample, this clone was seen a few times. This chain joins TRBV6-6 and TRBJ1-6; no clear D gene. The CDR3 loop spans 13 amino acids. Germline CDR1 reads MNHNY; CDR2 reads SVGAGI (reference sequence). V dropped 4 bases and J dropped 7 bases, with 8 bases sitting between them. CDR3 loop: CASSFQFNSPLHF. CDR3 nucleotides: TGTGCCAGCAGTTTCCAGTTCAATTCACCCCTCCACTTT.

This clone was seen only a few times. The chain uses TRBV5-1 and TRBJ1-6; TRBD1 matches at 9 bases. CDR3 length: 15 amino acids. Germline CDR1 reads SGHRS; CDR2 reads YFSETQ. J was trimmed by 6 bases and V by 5 bases; bases with no gene match: 6. The CDR3 sequence: CASRWGTGINSPLHF. The DNA for the CDR3 is TGCGCCAGCAGATGGGGGACAGGGATTAATTCACCCCTCCACTTT. Filled out from reference TRBV5-1 and TRBJ1-6, the complete variable domain reads KAGVTQTPRYLIKTRGQQVTLSCSPISGHRSVSWYQQTPGQGLQFLFEYFSETQRNKGNFPGRFSGRQFSNSRSEMNVSTLELGDSALYLCASRWGTGINSPLHFGNGTRLTVT.

The chain has TRBV5-6 and TRBJ2-3; 12 nucleotides agree with TRBD2. V was pared by 2 bases and J by 5 bases, with 9 bases of the junction left unmatched. The germline V gene has CDR1 SGHDT and CDR2 YYEEEE. The CDR3 consists of 17 residues. The CDR3 nucleotides read TGTGCCAGCAGCTTAGACCCTCTAGCGGGGGGGCGAGATACGCAGTATTTT. It encodes CASSLDPLAGGRDTQYF.

DNA of the CDR3: TGTGCCAGCAGCCCAGGGGTTCACGTCTTCGAGACCCAGTACTTC. Translating gives CASSPGVHVFETQYF. The chain uses TRBV3-1 (or the pseudogene TRBV3-2) and TRBJ2-5, with D tentatively TRBD1 (6 bases). V gave up 4 bases and J gave up 5 bases, with 17 bases separating them. The CDR3 is 15 amino acids. Germline-derived CDR1 and CDR2 are LGHDT and YNNKEL (reference sequence).

This chain joins TRBV9 and TRBJ2-7, with D perhaps matching TRBD1 (5 bases). The V and J ends lost 4 bases and 2 bases respectively, with 16 bases between them. This CDR3 is built from 15 residues. CDR1 and CDR2 from the germline V gene are SGDLS and YYNGEE. The DNA for the CDR3 is TGTGCCAGCAGCCGTTCCGCAGGGCCGACCTACGAGCAGTACTTC. This sequence encodes CASSRSAGPTYEQYF.

J is TRBJ2-3 and V is TRBV4-3; D perhaps matches TRBD1 (5 bases). This CDR3 has 20 residues. V lost 3 bases to trimming and J lost 0 bases, with 25 bases between them. CDR1 is LGHNA, CDR2 YSLEER, per germline. CDR3 bases: TGCGCCAGCAGCCACAACGGTCGTGGGCAGGGTCCCCCTAGCACAGATACGCAGTATTTT. Translated: CASSHNGRGQGPPSTDTQYF.

The rearrangement links TRBV6-5 to TRBJ2-3, with TRBD2 matching over 7 bases. The CDR3 is made up of 15 amino acids. The ends lost 6 bases at V and 4 bases at J; junction bases unmatched: 10. Germline assignment: CDR1 MNHEY and CDR2 SVGAGI. This CDR3 reads CASRRGAGAADTQYF. The CDR3 region has the DNA TGTGCCAGCAGGCGGGGCGCGGGAGCGGCAGATACGCAGTATTTT.

This chain joins TRBV10-3 and TRBJ1-1; D perhaps matches TRBD1 (6 bases). V was clipped by 7 bases and J by 2 bases, with 14 bases between them. The CDR3 is 14 amino acids. The V gene's germline CDR1 is ENHRY and CDR2 SYGVKD. The DNA for the CDR3 is TGTGCCATCACCTCAGGGGCGTATAACACTGAAGCTTTCTTT. Encoded protein: CAITSGAYNTEAFF.

This clone was observed a few times. The rearrangement uses TRBV7-3 and TRBJ1-3, with a possible D match to TRBD1 (6 bases). Germline loops: CDR1 SGHTA, CDR2 FQGTGA. The ends were cut back, 5 bases at V and 0 bases at J, with 20 bases in the middle. The CDR3 contains 18 residues. The CDR3 DNA sequence: TGTGCCAGCAGCCGTGCCCAAGGACAGCTGAGCTCTGGAAACACCATATATTTT. Protein: CASSRAQGQLSSGNTIYF.

V and J are TRBV7-2 and TRBJ1-4; D might be TRBD1 (6 bases). Trimming pared 2 bases from V and 7 bases from J, leaving 11 bases between. Per germline, CDR1 SGHTA and CDR2 FQGNSA. There are 14 residues in the CDR3. Written as DNA, the CDR3 is TGTGCCAGCAGCTTAAACAGGGCGGGTGAAAAACTGTTTTTT. It translates to CASSLNRAGEKLFF.

On this clone: Other DNA variants within this sample encode the same CDR3. The chain combines TRBV18 with TRBJ1-3; 7 bases map to TRBD1. The germline V gene has CDR1 KGHSH and CDR2 LQKENI. V shed 3 bases and J 2 bases; nucleotides not matched to a gene: 1. The CDR3 spans 14 residues. The CDR3 protein is CASSPQGAGNTIYF. The CDR3 nucleotides read TGTGCCAGCTCACCCCAGGGGGCTGGAAACACCATATATTTT.

This clone was observed once. This chain connects TRBV7-6 to TRBJ2-3; TRBD1 agrees at 7 bases. The trim removed 5 bases at V and 0 bases at J, leaving 5 bases unmatched. The length of the CDR3 is 15 residues. The germline V gene has CDR1 SGHVS and CDR2 FNYEAQ. The CDR3 reads CASSRRTGSTDTQYF. CDR3 DNA sequence: TGTGCCAGCAGCCGGCGGACAGGAAGCACAGATACGCAGTATTTT.

In this sample, this clone turned up a few times. Other nucleotide sequences in the sample specify the same CDR3. This sequence joins TRBV18 and TRBJ1-3, with 8 bases identical to TRBD1. In germline, CDR1 is KGHSH, CDR2 LQKENI. The CDR3 spans 16 residues. Trimming took 1 base from V and 0 from J; bases not matched to a gene: 2. The CDR3 coding sequence is TGTGCCAGCTCACCACGGGACAGGATCTCTGGAAACACCATATATTTT. Amino acids: CASSPRDRISGNTIYF.

The CDR3 region has the DNA TGTGCCAGCAGCCATCAGCTAGCCGATGAGCAGTTCTTC. Its protein is CASSHQLADEQFF. The chain couples TRBV13 to TRBJ2-1; D possibly corresponds to TRBD2 (5 bases). The germline V gene has CDR1 PRHDT and CDR2 FYEKMQ (reference sequence). The CDR3 sequence is 13 residues long. The ends were cut back, 5 bases at V and 8 bases at J, with 13 bases in the middle.

The rearrangement links TRBV5-5 to TRBJ2-3, with D perhaps matching TRBD1 (5 bases). The germline gives CDR1 SGHKS, CDR2 YYEKEE (reference sequence). The CDR3 runs 13 residues. The V end was cut by 4 bases, the J end by 11 bases, with 17 bases between. CDR3 sequence (DNA): TGTGCCAGCAGCCTTACTACAGGATTTGGGCAGTATTTT. Amino acid sequence: CASSLTTGFGQYF.

This rearrangement joins TRBV4-2 to TRBJ1-5, with D perhaps TRBD1 (6 bases). V lost 1 base to trimming and J lost 4 bases, with 11 bases between them. CDR1 and CDR2 from the germline V gene are LGHNA and YNFKEQ. The CDR3 is 15 residues long. The CDR3 coding sequence is TGTGCCAGCAGCCAAGTCTGGACAGCGAATCAGCCCCAGCATTTT. Translated: CASSQVWTANQPQHF.

V usage is TRBV9 and J usage is TRBJ2-3; D unresolved. The germline V gene encodes CDR1 SGDLS and CDR2 YYNGEE. The CDR3 is 15 residues long. V was trimmed by 0 bases and J by 0 bases, leaving 8 bases between them. The CDR3 loop reads CASSVVGTSTDTQYF. The DNA for the CDR3 is TGTGCCAGCAGCGTAGTCGGTACTAGCACAGATACGCAGTATTTT.

The chain joins TRBV10-2 to TRBJ2-7; no clear D. CDR3 size: 14 residues. Looked up from germline, CDR1 is WSHSY and CDR2 is SAAADI. Trimming took 2 bases from V and 5 from J, leaving 13 bases between them. As DNA, the CDR3 is TGCGCCAGCAGTGAGCTCGAGAGCTCGGACGAGCAGTACTTC. Its translation is CASSELESSDEQYF.

The J gene is TRBJ1-4, the V gene TRBV18, with D possibly TRBD1 on 6 matching bases. There are 13 residues in the CDR3. Trimming removed 6 bases at V and 8 bases at J, with 13 bases between. Germline-derived CDR1 and CDR2 are KGHSH and LQKENI. This CDR3 is CASSGDDREKLFF. The CDR3 region has the DNA TGTGCCAGCTCCGGGGACGACAGGGAAAAACTGTTTTTT. Complete variable domain (other parts from reference TRBV18 and TRBJ1-4): NAGVMQNPRHLVRRRGQEARLRCSPMKGHSHVYWYRQLPEEGLKFMVYLQKENIIDESGMPKERFSAEFPKEGPSILRIQQVVRGDSAAYFCASSGDDREKLFFGSGTQLSVL.

The rearrangement joins TRBV25-1 to TRBJ2-2, with 11 bases fitting TRBD1. CDR3 length equals 14 residues. V lost 6 bases to trimming and J lost 4 bases; unmatched junction nucleotides: 1. Germline CDR1 and CDR2: MGHDK and SYGVNS. The CDR3 bases are TGTGCCAGCAGAGGACAGGGGGCCACCGGGGAGCTGTTTTTT. This sequence encodes CASRGQGATGELFF.

J is TRBJ2-7 and V is TRBV28, with 9 bases aligning to TRBD1. The V segment lost 5 bases and the J segment 3 bases; nucleotides outside the gene matches: 17. CDR3 length: 18 amino acids. The germline CDR1 and CDR2 sequences are MDHEN and SYDVKM. CDR3 nucleotide sequence: TGTGCCAGCAGTCAAGGCTTAACCGGGACAGGGAATTTCTACGAGCAGTACTTC. Its protein is CASSQGLTGTGNFYEQYF. The full variable domain, in which reference TRBV28 and TRBJ2-7 provide the parts outside the CDR3, is DVKVTQSSRYLVKRTGEKVFLECVQDMDHENMFWYRQDPGLGLRLIYFSYDVKMKEKGDIPEGYSVSREKKERFSLILESASTNQTSMYLCASSQGLTGTGNFYEQYFGPGTRLTVT.

The CDR3 is CASSIPSYNQPQHF. In DNA form, the CDR3 reads TGTGCCAGTAGTATTCCGAGCTACAATCAGCCCCAGCATTTT. The V gene is TRBV19, the J gene TRBJ1-5; D call uncertain. Germline V gene lookup returns CDR1 LNHDA and CDR2 SQIVND (reference sequence). The CDR3 is made up of 14 amino acids. The germline V and J ends were trimmed by 3 bases and 3 bases, with 9 bases remaining between them.